This T cell receptor (beta chain) appears in the sequencing data of a study of tumour-infiltrating T cells in Burkitt lymphoma. The wider study: Repertoire clonality predicted overall and progression-free survival.

The germline CDR1 and CDR2 sequences are SNHLY and FYNNEI. This CDR3 has 13 amino acids. Trimming stripped 7 bases from V and 7 bases from J, with 14 bases between. Generated by immunoSEQ multiplex PCR, the TCRdb table keeps only in-frame clones and is missing some. The sample consists of 7,700 or so clones, more than 65% of them appearing once. This receptor was taken from a human donor with diffuse large B-cell lymphoma. The V gene is TRBV2, the J gene TRBJ2-1, with no clear D. What was sequenced was tumor tissue. CDR3 sequence (DNA): TGTGCCAGCAAAGGCCCCGAGGTGAATGAGCAGTTCTTC. Translating gives CASKGPEVNEQFF.